The entry below gives a single T cell receptor (beta chain) sequence along with its context. Antigen: not known. Profiling relied on immunoSEQ multiplex PCR, and the TCRdb table lists in-frame clones only, not all of them. This table holds some 5,000 clones, 80% to 85% found once. These data are taken from a study of follicular helper T cells after annual influenza vaccination. Study findings and constraints: Day 7 ICOS+CD38+ clones later appeared mostly in ICOS-CD38- cTfh.

The CDR3 covers 11 residues. The V end lost 5 bases, the J end lost 9 bases, and 9 bases lay between the germline ends. Germline loops: CDR1 SGHAT, CDR2 FQNNGV. Time point noted: 2015-2016 season, pre-vaccination. Donors were community-dwelling with no influenza vaccine in the prior 6 months. The starting material was CXCR5- memory CD4+ T cells sorted from blood, obtained on the day of influenza vaccination. The chain recombines TRBV11-2 with TRBJ2-3; D remains ambiguous. The clonotype comes from an adult who received the influenza vaccine. The CDR3 is CASSLPRTQYF. CDR3 in DNA: TGTGCCAGCAGCCTACCCAGGACGCAGTATTTT.